The present T cell receptor (beta chain) was sequenced within a study of control samples from healthy donors and cancer patients. TCRdb's table, derived via immunoSEQ multiplex PCR, lists solely in-frame clones and lacks some. The table lists more than 110,000 clones, 80% to 95% of them singletons. Looked up from germline, CDR1 is MNHEY and CDR2 is SVGAGI. J gave up 3 bases and V 6 bases, and 8 bases lay outside the gene matches. The CDR3 sequence is 15 residues long. The sequencing input was blood. The chain joins TRBV6-5 to TRBJ2-7; 10 bases are shared with TRBD2. This TCR derives from a man aged 25 to 40 in good health. Here the CDR3 DNA reads TGTGCCAGCAGACCAGAGGGACTAGCGAGCTACGAGCAGTACTTC. Amino acids: CASRPEGLASYEQYF.